Following are 32 T cell receptor beta chains from one sample sequenced in a study of cytomegalovirus exposure and HLA in healthy donors (TCRdb year 2017). The library was made by the immunoSEQ multiplex PCR assay. For the multiplex PCR, a mixture combining 60 forward primers for TCR Vbeta segments and 13 reverse primers for TCR Jbeta segments was used. The source is immuneACCESS, and TCRdb retained only in-frame sequences with V and J called. Part of the clones is not carried over; for the studies checked, unresolved V genes explain less than half of this, and the remainder is unexplained. The sample table records under 200,000 clones; around 72% of these occur just once. Around 2.5% of the sample belongs to the ten largest clones. Specimen: PBMCs. The origin of the receptors is a female donor in good health and CMV-seronegative.

This clone was observed a few times. J is TRBJ2-7 and V is TRBV5-6; TRBD1 aligns across 9 bases. In germline, CDR1 is SGHDT, CDR2 YYEEEE. V dropped 3 bases and J dropped 6; count of bases not matched to a gene: 4. The CDR3 has 13 residues. This chain's CDR3 is CASSSGTGLEQYF. The CDR3, as DNA: TGTGCCAGCAGCTCCGGGACAGGGCTCGAGCAGTACTTC. Full variable domain (remainder filled in from reference TRBV5-6 and TRBJ2-7): DAGVTQSPTHLIKTRGQQVTLRCSPKSGHDTVSWYQQALGQGPQFIFQYYEEEERQRGNFPDRFSGHQFPNYSSELNVNALLLGDSALYLCASSSGTGLEQYFGPGTRLTVT.

The chain recombines TRBV9 with TRBJ2-1, with TRBD2 matching over 9 bases. The V and J ends lost 4 bases and 3 bases, in that order; junction bases with no gene match: 8. CDR3 length: 16 residues. Per the germline V gene, CDR1 is SGDLS and CDR2 is YYNGEE. DNA of the CDR3: TGTGCCAGCAGCTCCCATGGGCGGGGGGGCTACAATGAGCAGTTCTTC. Amino acids: CASSSHGRGGYNEQFF.

This chain uses TRBV7-3 with TRBJ2-1, with a weak D call TRBD2 (6 bases). Germline lookup yields CDR1 SGHTA and CDR2 FQGTGA. The CDR3 covers 16 residues. The V and J ends lost 1 base and 0 bases respectively, with 10 bases between them. CDR3 sequence: CASSLSGTGSYNEQFF. The CDR3 coding sequence is TGTGCCAGCAGCTTAAGCGGGACTGGCTCCTACAATGAGCAGTTCTTC. The full variable domain, in which reference TRBV7-3 and TRBJ2-1 provide the parts outside the CDR3, is GAGVSQTPSNKVTEKGKYVELRCDPISGHTALYWYRQSLGQGPEFLIYFQGTGAADDSGLPNDRFFAVRPEGSVSTLKIQRTERGDSAVYLCASSLSGTGSYNEQFFGPGTRLTVL.

This clone has more than one count but fewer than ten. This chain connects TRBV11-3 to TRBJ2-5; D is undetermined. Looked up from germline, CDR1 is SGHNT and CDR2 is YENEEA. V shed 5 bases and J shed 5 bases, with 12 bases lying between them. The CDR3 extends over 13 amino acids. CDR3 bases: TGTGCCAGCAGCGGCGGAGAAGGCGAGACCCAGTACTTC. Translation: CASSGGEGETQYF.

V gene TRBV4-3 combines with J gene TRBJ2-5; D may be TRBD2 (5 bases). In germline, CDR1 is LGHNA, CDR2 YSLEER. The CDR3 runs to 14 residues. The germline V and J ends were trimmed by 0 bases and 4 bases, with 9 bases remaining between them. The CDR3: CASSQDAAGETQYF. The CDR3 DNA follows: TGCGCCAGCAGCCAAGATGCGGCGGGAGAGACCCAGTACTTC.

The chain joins TRBV29-1 to TRBJ1-4; D unresolved. The CDR3 is 13 amino acids. The germline gives CDR1 SQVTM, CDR2 ANQGSEA. Trimming cost V 4 bases and J 12 bases, with 18 bases left between them. The DNA for the CDR3 is TGCAGCGTTGCGTCGGCAGGTTTCGGCGAACTGTTTTTT. Translation: CSVASAGFGELFF.

The gene calls are TRBV6-5 and TRBJ2-1, with 9 bases that match TRBD2. The germline V gene has CDR1 MNHEY and CDR2 SVGAGI. The J segment lost 4 bases and the V segment lost 4 bases, leaving 5 bases of the junction unmatched. The length of the CDR3 is 15 residues. The DNA of the CDR3 is TGTGCCAGCAGTTTTAGCGGGAGAAGGTACAATGAGCAGTTCTTC. This translates into CASSFSGRRYNEQFF.

This clone was found once. The CDR3 region is CASSLTGGGWTDEQFF. CDR3 bases: TGTGCCAGCAGCTTAACAGGCGGGGGGTGGACTGATGAGCAGTTCTTC. The chain uses TRBV7-3 and TRBJ2-1; 8 bases are shared with TRBD2. The CDR3 spans 16 residues. The V segment lost 0 bases and the J segment 8 bases; nucleotides outside the gene matches: 9. Germline CDR1 is SGHTA and CDR2 is FQGTGA.

In its sample, this clone was seen a few times. The chain couples TRBV6-5 to TRBJ1-2; 7 nucleotides agree with TRBD1. CDR3 length: 13 residues. V dropped 5 bases and J dropped 8; count of bases not matched to a gene: 8. Germline lookup yields CDR1 MNHEY and CDR2 SVGAGI. CDR3 sequence (DNA): TGTGCCAGCAGTCGTCGACAGGGTGCGGGCTACACCTTC. Its protein is CASSRRQGAGYTF.

This rearrangement joins TRBV19 to TRBJ1-3; D uncertain. The CDR3 runs to 14 residues. The V end lost 4 bases, the J end lost 0 bases, and 7 bases lay between the germline ends. Per the germline V gene, CDR1 is LNHDA and CDR2 is SQIVND (reference sequence). DNA for the CDR3: TGTGCCAGTAGTACGTTCGTCTCTGGAAACACCATATATTTT. Translation gives CASSTFVSGNTIYF.

The J gene is TRBJ2-7, the V gene TRBV11-2; D might be TRBD2 (6 bases). Germline CDR1 reads SGHAT; CDR2 reads FQNNGV. The CDR3 totals 13 residues. Trimming shortened V by 4 bases and J by 3 bases, and 10 bases separated the two germline ends. CDR3 nucleotides: TGTGCCAGCAGCTGGGGGGACCTCTACGAGCAGTACTTC. As protein: CASSWGDLYEQYF.

The CDR3 here is CASSPWNTEAFF. The CDR3 coding sequence is TGTGCCAGCAGCCCGTGGAACACTGAAGCTTTCTTT. The chain employs TRBV7-2 and TRBJ1-1; D uncertain. CDR1 SGHTA and CDR2 FQGNSA come from the germline V gene. Trimming took 5 bases from V and 1 from J, leaving 5 bases between them. The CDR3 length is 12 residues.

This clone was recorded a few times. The gene calls are TRBV6-5 and TRBJ1-1; D is unclear. The CDR3 covers 12 residues. V gave up 6 bases and J gave up 5 bases, with 10 bases separating them. Germline CDR1 is MNHEY and CDR2 is SVGAGI. In nucleotides, the CDR3 is TGTGCCAGCAGAAACGGGTGGACTGAAGCTTTCTTT. This codes for CASRNGWTEAFF.

The chain recombines TRBV9 with TRBJ2-7, with 11 bases identical to TRBD1. Losses at the gene ends were 3 bases for V and 1 base for J; bases not matched to a gene: 3. The CDR3 runs to 15 residues. Germline CDR1 is SGDLS and CDR2 is YYNGEE. The CDR3 DNA reads as TGTGCCAGCAGCGCCGGGACAGGGGGTTCCTACGAGCAGTACTTC. Translated, it gives CASSAGTGGSYEQYF.

This chain connects TRBV6-4 to TRBJ2-1; 7 bases align to TRBD2. This CDR3 contains 11 residues. Per the germline V gene, CDR1 is MRHNA and CDR2 is SNTAGT. Trimming took 4 bases from V and 13 from J; bases not matched to a gene: 4. The CDR3 here is CASSVGGTQFF. The CDR3 coding sequence is TGTGCCAGCAGTGTGGGGGGGACCCAGTTCTTC.

The count of this clone is one. The J gene is TRBJ1-2, the V gene TRBV28; the D is unclear. CDR1 is MDHEN, CDR2 SYDVKM, per germline. The CDR3 length is 14 residues. V lost 5 bases and J lost 0, with 10 bases in between. CDR3 sequence: CASSPLPSNYGYTF. CDR3 DNA sequence: TGTGCCAGCAGTCCCCTTCCCTCTAACTATGGCTACACCTTC.

There are a few counts of this clone. J is TRBJ1-4 and V is TRBV18, with D unclear. Germline-derived CDR1 and CDR2 are KGHSH and LQKENI. This CDR3 region has 13 residues. The germline V and J ends were trimmed by 1 base and 7 bases, with 7 bases remaining between them. The CDR3 protein is CASSPQGGEKLFF. For the CDR3, the DNA is TGTGCCAGCTCACCACAGGGAGGTGAAAAACTGTTTTTT. Combining the CDR3 with reference TRBV18 and TRBJ1-4 gives the whole variable domain NAGVMQNPRHLVRRRGQEARLRCSPMKGHSHVYWYRQLPEEGLKFMVYLQKENIIDESGMPKERFSAEFPKEGPSILRIQQVVRGDSAAYFCASSPQGGEKLFFGSGTQLSVL.

The chain uses TRBV19 and TRBJ1-5, with a tentative D call TRBD1 (6 bases). The CDR3 extends over 16 amino acids. The germline V and J ends were trimmed by 5 bases and 2 bases, with 16 bases remaining between them. Looked up from germline, CDR1 is LNHDA and CDR2 is SQIVND (reference sequence). The CDR3 bases are TGTGCCAGTAGTCTTCAGGGGTCAATGGGCAATCAGCCCCAGCATTTT. Translated, it gives CASSLQGSMGNQPQHF.

The rearrangement links TRBV4-3 to TRBJ2-7, with TRBD1 matching 8 bases. Per germline, CDR1 LGHNA and CDR2 YSLEER. V shed 4 bases and J 6 bases; nucleotides not matched to a gene: 8. The CDR3 covers 14 residues. The CDR3 DNA reads as TGCGCCAGCAGCCCTTCCGGGACAGGCGCCGAGCAGTACTTC. This encodes CASSPSGTGAEQYF.

The rearrangement links TRBV7-9 to TRBJ2-5, with 11 nucleotides matching TRBD2. Germline V CDR1 and CDR2: SEHNR, FQNEAQ (reference sequence). V was pared by 5 bases and J by 1 base, with 6 bases of the junction left unmatched. CDR3 length equals 16 residues. The CDR3 region has the DNA TGTGCCAGCAGCCCTGGGACTAGCGGCCTCCAAGAGACCCAGTACTTC. Translation gives CASSPGTSGLQETQYF.

The chain employs TRBV7-9 and TRBJ2-5; weak D call: TRBD2 (7 bases). Trimming removed 0 bases from V and 4 bases from J, with 15 bases in between. The V gene's germline CDR1 is SEHNR and CDR2 FQNEAQ (reference sequence). This CDR3 has 16 residues. The CDR3 region has the DNA TGTGCCAGCAGCTTAGCGGGGTCGGGGGGCGGAGAGACCCAGTACTTC. It codes for CASSLAGSGGGETQYF.

V and J are TRBV29-1 and TRBJ1-1, with 8 bases lining up with TRBD1. V shed 4 bases and J 0 bases; nucleotides not matched to a gene: 1. Germline lookup yields CDR1 SQVTM and CDR2 ANQGSEA. The CDR3 runs 13 residues. The CDR3 spells CSVVGQVNTEAFF. The DNA for the CDR3 is TGCAGCGTTGTGGGACAGGTGAACACTGAAGCTTTCTTT. Drawing the rest from reference TRBV29-1 and TRBJ1-1, the complete variable domain is SAVISQKPSRDICQRGTSLTIQCQVDSQVTMMFWYRQQPGQSLTLIATANQGSEATYESGFVIDKFPISRPNLTFSTLTVSNMSPEDSSIYLCSVVGQVNTEAFFGQGTRLTVV.

This clone was observed at least ten times. This chain links TRBV13 with TRBJ2-2; 12 positions match TRBD2. There are 18 residues in the CDR3. Per the germline V gene, CDR1 is PRHDT and CDR2 is FYEKMQ (reference sequence). With V trimmed by 3 bases and J by 3 bases, 8 bases remained unmatched. This CDR3 is CASSFELAGGHDTGELFF. The CDR3 DNA reads as TGTGCCAGCAGCTTCGAACTAGCGGGGGGCCACGACACCGGGGAGCTGTTTTTT. Full variable domain (outside the CDR3, taken from reference TRBV13 and TRBJ2-2): AAGVIQSPRHLIKEKRETATLKCYPIPRHDTVYWYQQGPGQDPQFLISFYEKMQSDKGSIPDRFSAQQFSDYHSELNMSSLELGDSALYFCASSFELAGGHDTGELFFGEGSRLTVL.

The rearrangement uses TRBV6-5 and TRBJ1-1, with a possible D match to TRBD1 (5 bases). The CDR3 is made up of 11 amino acids. The germline V gene has CDR1 MNHEY and CDR2 SVGAGI. V shed 4 bases and J shed 8 bases, with 8 bases lying between them. In DNA form, the CDR3 reads TGTGCCAGCAGTTTCGACAGAGAAGCTTTCTTT. This gives the protein CASSFDREAFF.

V gene TRBV28 combines with J gene TRBJ2-1; 13 bases map to TRBD2. Germline V gene lookup returns CDR1 MDHEN and CDR2 SYDVKM. The J segment lost 4 bases and the V segment lost 3 bases, leaving 9 bases of the junction unmatched. The CDR3 consists of 18 residues. The CDR3 sequence is CASSLEATSGGFYNEQFF. CDR3 bases: TGTGCCAGCAGTTTGGAGGCGACTAGCGGGGGGTTTTACAATGAGCAGTTCTTC.

The chain joins TRBV13 to TRBJ2-7; TRBD2 might be the D (5 bases). V lost 6 bases and J lost 3, with 15 bases in between. CDR3 length equals 14 residues. The germline CDR1 and CDR2 sequences are PRHDT and FYEKMQ (reference sequence). The CDR3 coding sequence is TGTGCCAGCAGTAGGTGGGATGAGGGCTACGAGCAGTACTTC. Protein product: CASSRWDEGYEQYF.

This chain links TRBV28 with TRBJ1-2; TRBD1 matches at 10 bases. J was trimmed by 7 bases and V by 4 bases; bases with no gene match: 12. This CDR3 region has 16 residues. CDR1 is MDHEN, CDR2 SYDVKM, per germline. CDR3 coding DNA: TGTGCCAGCAGTTCGCCCCAGACAGGGGGCATGCGTGGCTACACCTTC. Protein product: CASSSPQTGGMRGYTF.

Comment on this clone: A junction boundary mismatches the germline segment, possibly from a read error. The V and J genes are TRBV5-1 and TRBJ2-1; TRBD1 aligns across 9 bases. The CDR3 extends over 15 amino acids. Germline V CDR1 and CDR2: SGHRS, YFSETQ. DNA for the CDR3: TGCGTCAGCAGCTCACCGGGACAGGGTGGCAATGAGCAGTTCTTC. Its translation is CVSSSPGQGGNEQFF.

This clone was seen only once. The chain recombines TRBV9 with TRBJ1-1, with D perhaps matching TRBD1 (5 bases). CDR3 size: 13 residues. Trimming took off 1 base at V and 11 bases at J, with 15 bases between the two ends. Germline CDR1 reads SGDLS; CDR2 reads YYNGEE. The CDR3 nucleotides are TGTGCCAGCAGCGTAACGCCGGGACTACCGGCTTTCTTT. This sequence encodes CASSVTPGLPAFF.

J is TRBJ2-3 and V is TRBV9; D not resolved. Germline V gene data show CDR1 as SGDLS and CDR2 as YYNGEE. The CDR3 contains 13 residues. Deletions cut 4 bases from V and 5 bases from J, with 11 bases between. The CDR3 here is CASSPASEDTQYF. DNA of the CDR3: TGTGCCAGCAGCCCCGCCTCAGAAGATACGCAGTATTTT.

This clone was picked up a small number of times. The rearrangement links TRBV9 to TRBJ2-3; a weak D match, TRBD2 (7 bases). The CDR3 spans 15 residues. The V and J ends lost 2 bases and 3 bases respectively, with 13 bases between them. Germline V gene sequence: CDR1 SGDLS, CDR2 YYNGEE. In DNA, the CDR3 is TGTGCCAGCAGCGTGGGGGGGGCAGGGACAGATACGCAGTATTTT. Its protein is CASSVGGAGTDTQYF.

The chain employs TRBV29-1 and TRBJ1-2, with D perhaps TRBD1 (6 bases). Trimming took off 6 bases at V and 8 bases at J, with 13 bases between the two ends. Germline CDR1 SQVTM, CDR2 ANQGSEA. This CDR3 spans 11 amino acids. CDR3 in DNA: TGCAGCGTCGACAGGTCTATGGGCTACACCTTC. Its protein product is CSVDRSMGYTF.